This TCR beta chain was observed in a study of graft-versus-host responses after intestinal transplantation. Findings of the study overall: Those patients showing graft-donor T cell macrochimerism displayed high graft-versus-host to host-versus-graft clonal ratios in allografts.

Looked up from germline, CDR1 is SGHDT and CDR2 is YYEEEE. The CDR3 is 15 residues long. The V end lost 4 bases, the J end lost 2 bases, and 16 bases lay between the germline ends. Sequencing was performed with immunoSEQ multiplex PCR; in TCRdb, only in-frame clones are kept and a portion is missing. The table shows some 140,000 clones, with over 90% occurring only once. Of note for this clone: Its antigen is as yet unknown.

Sequenced material: unstimulated CD4+ T cells sorted from spleen or lymph node cells, taken before intestinal transplant. This sequence originates from a human donor who received an intestinal transplant. The chain combines TRBV5-6 with TRBJ2-7; possible D gene TRBD1, 6 bases. CDR3 in DNA: TGTGCCAGCAGCCTCCCCCGGGACACTCCCTACGAGCAGTACTTC. This codes for CASSLPRDTPYEQYF. Drawing the rest from reference TRBV5-6 and TRBJ2-7, the complete variable domain is DAGVTQSPTHLIKTRGQQVTLRCSPKSGHDTVSWYQQALGQGPQFIFQYYEEEERQRGNFPDRFSGHQFPNYSSELNVNALLLGDSALYLCASSLPRDTPYEQYFGPGTRLTVT.